This T cell receptor (beta chain) was documented in a study of blood T cell repertoires in COVID-19. Data came from immunoSEQ multiplex PCR; TCRdb stores just in-frame clones and leaves some out. This sample has around 250,000 clones, with around four fifths found just once. This CDR3 comprises 16 residues. Trimming took 4 bases from V and 2 from J, leaving 17 bases between them. The germline V gene encodes CDR1 SGHDT and CDR2 YYEEEE. The sequenced sample consisted of peripheral blood. The origin of this receptor is a man older than 75 with acute or convalescent COVID-19. V and J are TRBV5-6 and TRBJ2-3, with D tentatively TRBD1 (6 bases). The CDR3 nucleotides are TGTGCCAGCAGCCGTAAACTGGACAGCTTCACAGATACGCAGTATTTT. This codes for CASSRKLDSFTDTQYF.